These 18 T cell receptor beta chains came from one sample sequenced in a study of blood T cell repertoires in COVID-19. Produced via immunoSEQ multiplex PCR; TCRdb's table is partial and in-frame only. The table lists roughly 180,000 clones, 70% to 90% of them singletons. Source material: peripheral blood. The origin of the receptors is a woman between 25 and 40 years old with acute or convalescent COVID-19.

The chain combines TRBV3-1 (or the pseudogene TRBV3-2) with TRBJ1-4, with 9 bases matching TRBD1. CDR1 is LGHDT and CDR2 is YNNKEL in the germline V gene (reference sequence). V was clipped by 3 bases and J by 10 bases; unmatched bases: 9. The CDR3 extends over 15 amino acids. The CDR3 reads CASSHFDRGRTKLFF. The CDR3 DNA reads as TGTGCCAGCAGCCACTTTGACAGGGGGAGGACAAAACTGTTTTTT.

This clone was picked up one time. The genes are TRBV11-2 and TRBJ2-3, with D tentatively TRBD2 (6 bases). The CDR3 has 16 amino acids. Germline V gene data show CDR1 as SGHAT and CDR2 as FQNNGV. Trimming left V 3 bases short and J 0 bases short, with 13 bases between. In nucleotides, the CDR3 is TGTGCCAGCAGCTTTCGGACTAAAACTAGCACAGATACGCAGTATTTT. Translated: CASSFRTKTSTDTQYF.

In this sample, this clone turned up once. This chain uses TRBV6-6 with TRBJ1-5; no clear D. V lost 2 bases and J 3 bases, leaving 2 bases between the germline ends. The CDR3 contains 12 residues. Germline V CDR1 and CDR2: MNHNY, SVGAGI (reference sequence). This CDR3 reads CASSYLNQPQHF. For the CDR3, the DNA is TGTGCCAGCAGTTACCTCAATCAGCCCCAGCATTTT.

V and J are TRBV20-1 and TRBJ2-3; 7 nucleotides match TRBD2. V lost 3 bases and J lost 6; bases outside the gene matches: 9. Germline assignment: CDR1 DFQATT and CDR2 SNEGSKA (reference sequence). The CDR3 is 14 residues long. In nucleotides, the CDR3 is TGCAGTGCTAGTTCCCGGGAGGCCGAGGATACGCAGTATTTT. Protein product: CSASSREAEDTQYF.

The CDR3 DNA reads TGCGCCAGCAGCCGGGGGGAGGGACCCATGACCTACGAGCAGTACTTC. Amino acids: CASSRGEGPMTYEQYF. The chain joins TRBV5-1 to TRBJ2-7; TRBD2 matches 7 bases. Germline V CDR1 and CDR2: SGHRS, YFSETQ. Trimming at V came to 4 bases and at J to 2 bases, leaving 12 bases not matched to a gene. The CDR3 spans 16 residues.

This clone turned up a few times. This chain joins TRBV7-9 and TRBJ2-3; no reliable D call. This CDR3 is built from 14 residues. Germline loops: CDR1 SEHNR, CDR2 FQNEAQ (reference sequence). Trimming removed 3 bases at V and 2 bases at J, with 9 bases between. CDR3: CASSLFGSTDTQYF. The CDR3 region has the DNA TGTGCCAGCAGCTTGTTCGGGTCCACAGATACGCAGTATTTT.

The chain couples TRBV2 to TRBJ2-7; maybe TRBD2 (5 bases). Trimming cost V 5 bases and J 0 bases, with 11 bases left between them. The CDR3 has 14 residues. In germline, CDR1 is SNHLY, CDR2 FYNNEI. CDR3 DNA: TGTGCCAGCAGTTATCGGGGAAGCTCCTACGAGCAGTACTTC. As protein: CASSYRGSSYEQYF.

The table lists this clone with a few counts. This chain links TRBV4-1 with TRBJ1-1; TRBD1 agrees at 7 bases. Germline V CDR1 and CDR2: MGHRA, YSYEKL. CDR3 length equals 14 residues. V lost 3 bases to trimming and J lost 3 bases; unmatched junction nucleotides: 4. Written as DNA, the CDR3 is TGCGCCAGCAGCCAGATAGACAGGGACACTGAAGCTTTCTTT. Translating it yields CASSQIDRDTEAFF.

CDR3 coding DNA: TGTGCCAGCAGGGGGACAACTCAATCTGGGGCCAACGTCCTGACTTTC. Its protein is CASRGTTQSGANVLTF. The chain joins TRBV2 to TRBJ2-6, with D tentatively TRBD1 (6 bases). This CDR3 is built from 16 residues. Germline values: CDR1 SNHLY, CDR2 FYNNEI. V was trimmed by 6 bases and J by 1 base, leaving 13 bases between them.

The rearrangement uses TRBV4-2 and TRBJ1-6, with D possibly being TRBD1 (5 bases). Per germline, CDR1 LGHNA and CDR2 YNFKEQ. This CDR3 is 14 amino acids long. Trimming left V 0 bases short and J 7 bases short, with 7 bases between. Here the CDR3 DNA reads TGTGCCAGCAGCCAAGATAGACAGAATTCACCCCTCCACTTT. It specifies CASSQDRQNSPLHF.

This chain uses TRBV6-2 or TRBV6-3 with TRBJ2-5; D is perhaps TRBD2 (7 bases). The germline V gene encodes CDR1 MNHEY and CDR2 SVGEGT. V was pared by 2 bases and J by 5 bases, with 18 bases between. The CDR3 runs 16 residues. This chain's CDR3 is CASSYGGGRRGETQYF. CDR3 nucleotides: TGTGCCAGCAGTTACGGCGGGGGCCGCCGTGGTGAGACCCAGTACTTC.

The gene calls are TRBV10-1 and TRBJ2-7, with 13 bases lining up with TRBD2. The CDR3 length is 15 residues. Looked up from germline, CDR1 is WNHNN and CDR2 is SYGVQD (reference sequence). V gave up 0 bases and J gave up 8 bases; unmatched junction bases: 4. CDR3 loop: CASSESGLAGDKQYF. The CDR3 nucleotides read TGCGCCAGCAGTGAGTCTGGACTAGCGGGAGATAAGCAGTACTTC.

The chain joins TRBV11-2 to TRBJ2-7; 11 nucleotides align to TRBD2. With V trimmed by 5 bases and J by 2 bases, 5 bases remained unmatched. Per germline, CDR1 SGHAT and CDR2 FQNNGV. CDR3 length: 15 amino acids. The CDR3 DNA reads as TGTGCCAGCAGCCCTTTAGCGGGAGGGACCTACGAGCAGTACTTC. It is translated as CASSPLAGGTYEQYF.

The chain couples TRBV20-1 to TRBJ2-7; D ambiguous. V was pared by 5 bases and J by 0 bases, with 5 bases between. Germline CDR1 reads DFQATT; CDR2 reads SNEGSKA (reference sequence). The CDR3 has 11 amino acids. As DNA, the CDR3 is TGCAGTGCTTCGAGCTCCTACGAGCAGTACTTC. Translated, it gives CSASSSYEQYF.

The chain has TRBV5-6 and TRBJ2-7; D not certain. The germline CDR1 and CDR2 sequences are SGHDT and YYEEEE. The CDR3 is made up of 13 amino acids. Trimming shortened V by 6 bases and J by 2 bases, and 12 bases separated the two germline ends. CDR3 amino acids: CASTTLTTYEQYF. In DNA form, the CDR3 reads TGTGCCAGCACCACACTAACAACCTACGAGCAGTACTTC.

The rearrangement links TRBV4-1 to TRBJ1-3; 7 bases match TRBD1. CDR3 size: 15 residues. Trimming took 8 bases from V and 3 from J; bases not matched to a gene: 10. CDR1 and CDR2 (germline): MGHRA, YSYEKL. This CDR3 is CASGETGLGGNTIYF. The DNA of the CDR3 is TGCGCCAGCGGGGAGACAGGGTTAGGTGGAAACACCATATATTTT.

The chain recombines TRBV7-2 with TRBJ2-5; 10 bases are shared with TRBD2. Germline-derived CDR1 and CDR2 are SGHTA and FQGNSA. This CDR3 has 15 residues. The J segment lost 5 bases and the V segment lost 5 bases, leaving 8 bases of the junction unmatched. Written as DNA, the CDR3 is TGTGCCAGCAGCCGGACTAGCGGTGTTTGGGAGACCCAGTACTTC. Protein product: CASSRTSGVWETQYF.

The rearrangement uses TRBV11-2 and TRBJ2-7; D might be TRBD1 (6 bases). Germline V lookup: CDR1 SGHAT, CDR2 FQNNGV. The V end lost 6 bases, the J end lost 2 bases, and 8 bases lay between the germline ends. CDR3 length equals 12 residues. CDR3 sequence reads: CASSDRTYEQYF. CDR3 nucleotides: TGTGCCAGCAGTGACAGGACCTACGAGCAGTACTTC.